This T cell receptor (beta chain) was captured by sequencing in a study of Graves' ophthalmopathy and Graves' hyperthyroidism. Study-level results: Detection in blood was also observed for most expanded thyroid clonotypes above 0.001 frequency.

Amplifying from RNA transcripts, the study obtained TCR beta CDR3 regions. HTBI primers served in a first-round RT-PCR, which a second-round multiplex PCR followed. TCRdb passed the multiplex PCR reads through MiXCR, listing each CDR3 protein once. The sample includes 450,000 or so distinct CDR3 sequences, 13% to 15% seen only once; the top ten take 9.5% to 10%. Enrollment excluded any patients with other autoimmune diseases, uncontrolled infections, pregnancy or lactation. This clonotype has a count of ten or more. Its target is unknown. V lost 1 base to trimming and J lost 6 bases; unmatched junction nucleotides: 6. CDR3 length: 15 residues. Germline assignment: CDR1 SGHVS and CDR2 FNYEAQ.

The V call is TRBV7-6, the J call TRBJ1-1; TRBD1 matches 9 bases. Sequenced material: blood. This TCR derives from a woman aged 30 to 39 with Graves' ophthalmopathy. CDR3 sequence reads: CASSLEPTGGPEAFF. In nucleotides, the CDR3 is TGTGCCAGCAGCTTAGAACCCACAGGGGGCCCTGAAGCTTTCTTT.